Listed here is a single T cell receptor beta chain. Its antigen is not identified. Each gene name is a mouse one. Markers used for sorting pooled cutaneous lymph node cells were CD4, CD8alpha, NKG2D, NKG2ACE and others. The record originates from a study of CD8+ T cells in alopecia areata. RNA extraction was followed by reverse transcription into cDNA, which acted as the sequencing template. Data came from immunoSEQ multiplex PCR; TCRdb stores just in-frame clones and leaves some out. The sample holds about 300,000 clones, and no clone turns up only once. Study results and limitations: Normal scalp showed lower clonality than lesional scalp, especially alopecia totalis/universalis. TCR sharing was clearer in mice than between patients, perhaps partly owing to patient HLA diversity.

The sequenced material came from CD4+ T cells sorted from a lymph node. This sequence was found in a C3H/HeJ mouse with alopecia areata. MHC haplotype of the mouse line: H2-k.

The CDR3: CASSGLGEAETLYF. CDR3 DNA (partial): TGTGCCAGCAGTGGGCTGGGAGAGGCAGAA. This chain links TRBV13-3 with TRBJ2-3, with a weak D call TRBD2 (5 bases). The CDR3 end falls 4 residues outside the read, so it is completed with the germline J gene. CDR3 length: 14 residues. The V gene lost 3 bases and the J gene lost 3 bases, with 11 bases spanning the gap. Germline V gene sequence: CDR1 NNHDY, CDR2 SYVADS.